Shown below are 8 T cell receptor beta chains from a single sample sequenced in a study of T cell repertoires in cytomegalovirus infection. These receptors' targets are unknown. TCRdb ran MiXCR on the reads and lists one entry per CDR3 protein. The table includes 800,000 to 950,000 distinct CDR3 sequences, over 25% detected once. The sample here was cultured CD8+ T cells from PBMCs, taken from culture after CMV antigen stimulation. The receptors were gathered from a human donor in good health (CMV status not recorded). Some clones in this sample may be carry-over from other donors' samples.

V gene TRBV7-2 combines with J gene TRBJ2-5; 7 nucleotides match TRBD2. Germline values: CDR1 SGHTA, CDR2 FQGNSA. The length of the CDR3 is 16 residues. The ends lost 5 bases at V and 2 bases at J; junction bases unmatched: 11. The DNA of the CDR3 is TGTGCCAGCAGCGGGGGGGAGGGGAGATTACAAGAGACCCAGTACTTC. This gives the protein CASSGGEGRLQETQYF.

This sequence joins TRBV7-6 and TRBJ1-2, with TRBD1 identical over 8 bases. After removal of 3 bases from V and 4 bases from J, the junction contained 10 bases not matched to a gene. The length of the CDR3 is 16 residues. CDR1 is SGHVS, CDR2 FNYEAQ, per germline. The CDR3 loop is CASSLGTGGSSYGYTF. The CDR3 coding sequence is TGTGCCAGCAGCTTGGGGACAGGCGGGTCATCCTATGGCTACACCTTC. The full variable domain, completed using reference TRBV7-6 and TRBJ1-2, is GAGVSQSPRYKVTKRGQDVALRCDPISGHVSLYWYRQALGQGPEFLTYFNYEAQQDKSGLPNDRFSAERPEGSISTLTIQRTEQRDSAMYRCASSLGTGGSSYGYTFGSGTRLTVV.

The rearrangement links TRBV19 to TRBJ2-3; 9 bases line up with TRBD2. Germline loops: CDR1 LNHDA, CDR2 SQIVND (reference sequence). The CDR3 totals 16 residues. The V and J ends lost 5 bases and 4 bases, in that order; junction bases with no gene match: 10. The CDR3: CASSARGTSFPDTQYF. CDR3 DNA sequence: TGTGCCAGTAGTGCACGTGGGACTAGCTTCCCAGATACGCAGTATTTT.

This sequence joins TRBV14 and TRBJ1-1; unclear D gene. Germline CDR1 and CDR2: SGHDN and FVKESK. The CDR3 totals 13 residues. Trimming removed 7 bases at V and 1 base at J, with 10 bases between. The CDR3 DNA follows: TGTGCCAGCACCCCAGGCAAGAACACTGAAGCTTTCTTT. As protein: CASTPGKNTEAFF.

The V and J genes are TRBV5-5 and TRBJ1-2; D is perhaps TRBD1 (5 bases). Trimming stripped 1 base from V and 2 bases from J, with 12 bases between. Germline CDR1 is SGHKS and CDR2 is YYEKEE (reference sequence). This CDR3 region has 15 residues. In DNA form, the CDR3 reads TGTGCCAGCAGCTTGAGGGGCCAAATCAACTATGGCTACACCTTC. It encodes CASSLRGQINYGYTF.

This clonotype appeared a few times. The chain combines TRBV28 with TRBJ1-5; TRBD1 matches at 7 bases. V was pared by 4 bases and J by 1 base, with 10 bases of the junction left unmatched. The germline gives CDR1 MDHEN, CDR2 SYDVKM. This CDR3 is 17 amino acids long. CDR3 DNA: TGTGCCAGCAGTTCCGACCGACAGGGTTTAAGCAATCAGCCCCAGCATTTT. Its protein product is CASSSDRQGLSNQPQHF. The full variable domain, rest sourced from reference TRBV28 and TRBJ1-5, is DVKVTQSSRYLVKRTGEKVFLECVQDMDHENMFWYRQDPGLGLRLIYFSYDVKMKEKGDIPEGYSVSREKKERFSLILESASTNQTSMYLCASSSDRQGLSNQPQHFGDGTRLSIL.

This clonotype has a handful of counts. The chain uses TRBV6-2 or TRBV6-3 and TRBJ2-1; perhaps D is TRBD1 or TRBD2 (5 bases each). The V and J ends lost 0 bases and 9 bases respectively, with 9 bases between them. The germline gives CDR1 MNHEY, CDR2 SVGEGT. This CDR3 has 13 residues. As DNA, the CDR3 is TGTGCCAGCAGTTACTCGGGGGATCCTGAGCAGTTCTTC. It encodes CASSYSGDPEQFF.

The chain joins TRBV27 to TRBJ1-1, with unresolved D. Trimming pared 9 bases from V and 4 bases from J, leaving 18 bases between. The CDR3 covers 14 residues. CDR1 and CDR2 from the germline V gene are MNHEY and SMNVEV (reference sequence). The CDR3 bases are TGTGCCAGTACTATGTCGGGATCTCTCACTGAAGCTTTCTTT. Protein: CASTMSGSLTEAFF.